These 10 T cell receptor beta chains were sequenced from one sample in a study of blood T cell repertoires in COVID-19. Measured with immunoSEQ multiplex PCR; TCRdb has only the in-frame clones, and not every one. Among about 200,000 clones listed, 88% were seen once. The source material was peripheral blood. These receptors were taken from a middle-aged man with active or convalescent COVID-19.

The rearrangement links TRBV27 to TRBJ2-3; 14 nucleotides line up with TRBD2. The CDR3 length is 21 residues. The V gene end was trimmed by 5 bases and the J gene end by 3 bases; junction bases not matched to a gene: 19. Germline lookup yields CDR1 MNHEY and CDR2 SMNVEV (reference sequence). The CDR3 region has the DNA TGTGCCAGCAGTCCTGGGCCCGGGACTAGCGGGAGCTACCTCGGGACAGATACGCAGTATTTT. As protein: CASSPGPGTSGSYLGTDTQYF.

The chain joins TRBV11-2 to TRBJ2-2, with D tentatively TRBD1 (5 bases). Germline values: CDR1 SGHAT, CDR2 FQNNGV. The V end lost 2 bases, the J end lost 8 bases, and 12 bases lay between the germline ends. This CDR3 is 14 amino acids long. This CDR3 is CASSLHQGVGELFF. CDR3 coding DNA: TGTGCCAGCAGCTTACATCAGGGTGTTGGGGAGCTGTTTTTT.

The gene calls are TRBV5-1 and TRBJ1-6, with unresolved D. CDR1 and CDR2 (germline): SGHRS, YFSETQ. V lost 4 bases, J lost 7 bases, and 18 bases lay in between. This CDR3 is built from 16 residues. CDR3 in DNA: TGCGCCAGCAGCCCCCTTGAACTTATGAGGAATTCACCCCTCCACTTT. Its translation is CASSPLELMRNSPLHF. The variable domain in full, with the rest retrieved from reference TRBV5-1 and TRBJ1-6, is KAGVTQTPRYLIKTRGQQVTLSCSPISGHRSVSWYQQTPGQGLQFLFEYFSETQRNKGNFPGRFSGRQFSNSRSEMNVSTLELGDSALYLCASSPLELMRNSPLHFGNGTRLTVT.

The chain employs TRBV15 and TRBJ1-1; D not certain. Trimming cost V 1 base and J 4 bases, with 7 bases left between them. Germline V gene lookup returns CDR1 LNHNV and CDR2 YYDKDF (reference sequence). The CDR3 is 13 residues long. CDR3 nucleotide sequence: TGTGCCACCAGCAGAGTGGCGGCCACTGAAGCTTTCTTT. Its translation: CATSRVAATEAFF.

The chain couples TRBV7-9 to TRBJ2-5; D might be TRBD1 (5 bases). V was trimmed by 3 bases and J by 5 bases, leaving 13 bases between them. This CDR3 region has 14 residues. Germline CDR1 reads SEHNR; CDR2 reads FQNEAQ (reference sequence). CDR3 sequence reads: CASSFGRPGETQYF. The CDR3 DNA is TGTGCCAGCAGCTTCGGAAGGCCAGGGGAGACCCAGTACTTC.

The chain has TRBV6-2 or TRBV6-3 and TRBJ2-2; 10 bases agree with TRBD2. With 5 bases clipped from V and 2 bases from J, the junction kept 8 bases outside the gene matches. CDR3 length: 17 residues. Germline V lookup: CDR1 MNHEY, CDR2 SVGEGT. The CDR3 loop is CASSTTSGAINTGELFF. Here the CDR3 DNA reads TGTGCCAGCAGTACAACTAGCGGGGCAATAAACACCGGGGAGCTGTTTTTT.

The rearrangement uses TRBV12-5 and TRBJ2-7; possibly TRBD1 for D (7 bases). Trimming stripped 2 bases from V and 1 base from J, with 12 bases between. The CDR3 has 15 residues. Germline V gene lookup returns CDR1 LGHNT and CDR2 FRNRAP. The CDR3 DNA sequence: TGTGCTAGTGGTTTGTTGGCAGGGGGGTCCTACGAGCAGTACTTC. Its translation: CASGLLAGGSYEQYF.

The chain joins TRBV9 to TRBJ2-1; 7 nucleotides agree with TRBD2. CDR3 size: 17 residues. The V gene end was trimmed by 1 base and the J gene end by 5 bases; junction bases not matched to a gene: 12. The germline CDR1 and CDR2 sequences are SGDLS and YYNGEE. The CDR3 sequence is CASSVSPGGLGNNEQFF. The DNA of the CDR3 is TGTGCCAGCAGCGTATCCCCGGGAGGACTAGGGAACAATGAGCAGTTCTTC.

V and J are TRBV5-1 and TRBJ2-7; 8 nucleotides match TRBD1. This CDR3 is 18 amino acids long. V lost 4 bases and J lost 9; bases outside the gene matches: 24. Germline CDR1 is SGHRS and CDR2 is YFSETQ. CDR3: CASSPYPTGDRGPTAQYF. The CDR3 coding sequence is TGCGCCAGCAGCCCCTACCCGACAGGGGACCGCGGCCCCACAGCGCAGTACTTC.

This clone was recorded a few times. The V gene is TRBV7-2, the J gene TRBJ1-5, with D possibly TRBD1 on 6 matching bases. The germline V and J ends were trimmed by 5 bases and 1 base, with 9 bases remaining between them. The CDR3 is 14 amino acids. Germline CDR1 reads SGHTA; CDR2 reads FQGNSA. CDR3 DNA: TGTGCCAGCAGCAACGACAGGAGCAATCAGCCCCAGCATTTT. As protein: CASSNDRSNQPQHF.